The clone carrying this T cell receptor beta chain was counted at least ten times. The antigen is undetermined. V was cut by 3 bases and J by 8 bases, with 7 bases left in between. The CDR3 is made up of 12 amino acids. Germline CDR1 MDHEN, CDR2 SYDVKM. The sample belongs to a study of T cells in Graves' hyperthyroidism and ophthalmopathy. Study overall: Peripheral blood was drawn at first diagnosis, prior to all treatment. The study, taken as a whole, reports: Stable hyperthyroidism was separated from ophthalmopathy by a model based on 13 V-J features. Among clonotypes expanded in thyroid above 0.001, most were also found in blood.

Regions amplified from RNA transcripts were the TCR beta CDR3 regions. HTBI primers were employed in a first-round RT-PCR of the TCR CDR3. TCRdb fed the multiplex PCR reads into MiXCR, producing one record per CDR3 protein. The table includes approximately 600,000 distinct CDR3 sequences, about 14% detected once. V is TRBV28 and J is TRBJ1-4; D is perhaps TRBD1 (5 bases). The sequencing sample was made of blood. This receptor was identified in a woman aged 25 to 39 with Graves' hyperthyroidism that later progressed to Graves' ophthalmopathy. The CDR3 DNA is TGTGCCAGCAGTTTGGGGGGGGAAAAACTGTTTTTT. Translated, it gives CASSLGGEKLFF.